This TCR beta chain is drawn from a study of shared clonotypes between healthy human individuals. Points from the study as a whole: Only blood was sampled; tissue repertoires likely differ.

A single count supports this clone. The target antigen is unknown. V gave up 0 bases and J gave up 3 bases; unmatched junction bases: 18. This CDR3 has 20 amino acids. Germline-derived CDR1 and CDR2 are WNHNN and SYGVQD (reference sequence). The assay was immunoSEQ multiplex PCR, and TCRdb's table has in-frame clones only and misses some. In the table there are fewer than 600,000 clones, 70% to 80% of which are singletons. The TCR comes from a middle-aged woman in good health. Some clones in this sample may be carry-over from other donors' samples. The chain employs TRBV10-1 and TRBJ2-5, with 8 bases that match TRBD2. Sample: PBMCs. The CDR3 region has the DNA TGCGCCAGCAGTGAGTCCTGGACGAAGACGGGAGGGTTGAAAGAAGAGACCCAGTACTTC. Translated, it gives CASSESWTKTGGLKEETQYF.